The source of this T cell receptor (beta chain) is a study of blood T cell repertoires in COVID-19. Study at large: The study drew acute and convalescent COVID-19 samples from the United States, Italy and Spain. The analysed material was cDNA or gDNA that came from T cells, B-cell-depleted T cells, or PBMCs.

As handled by the study authors: Amplified reference gene primers provided the basis for estimating nucleated cell counts. This table comes from immunoSEQ multiplex PCR, and its TCRdb copy is limited to in-frame clones, with some not included. V, J and clone size were drawn from that table, and D and trimming were deduced from the DNA. The table includes just under 350,000 clones, over 70% detected once. The sequence was collected from a man under 40 with active or convalescent COVID-19. Sequencing input: peripheral blood.

The CDR3: CASSEGTVNYGYTF. As DNA, the CDR3 is TGTGCCAGCAGTGAAGGGACAGTTAACTATGGCTACACCTTC. The V call is TRBV2, the J call TRBJ1-2; D may be TRBD1 (6 bases). This CDR3 region has 14 residues. Germline-derived CDR1 and CDR2 are SNHLY and FYNNEI. V was cut by 1 base and J by 1 base, with 7 bases left in between.